This T cell receptor (beta chain) comes out of a study of blood T cell repertoires in COVID-19. Looking at the study overall: The samples span acute and convalescent COVID-19 from the United States, Italy and Spain. From T cells, B-cell-depleted T cells, or PBMCs came the material, which was cDNA or gDNA.

Profiled with immunoSEQ multiplex PCR; TCRdb holds only in-frame clones, not every one. Among more than 150,000 clones, roughly 82% were seen once, and the ten largest hold approximately 5.4%. Deletions cut 0 bases from V and 2 bases from J, with 18 bases between. The CDR3 runs to 17 residues. The germline V gene encodes CDR1 SGHRS and CDR2 YFSETQ. V is TRBV5-1 and J is TRBJ2-7; D is possibly TRBD1 (6 bases). The sample consisted of peripheral blood. This sequence originates from a young woman with acute or convalescent COVID-19. CDR3 protein: CASSLGQAISRPYEQYF. The CDR3 coding sequence is TGCGCCAGCAGCTTGGGACAGGCGATATCCCGACCCTACGAGCAGTACTTC.